What follows are 5 T cell receptor beta chains derived from one specimen sequenced in a study of CXCR3-negative and CXCR3-positive naive CD8 T cells. The study's findings and limits: When CXCR3-positive naive cells were set against CXCR3-negative naive cells, the former had more hydrophobic TRB CDR3s.

TRB cDNA libraries were made by UMI-labeled 5' RACE. TCRdb derives one entry per CDR3 protein from the 5' RACE reads, leaving out DNA. The sample totals tens of thousands of distinct CDR3 sequences. No antigen has been assigned to these receptors. The sequenced material came from naive CXCR3+ CD8+ T cells from blood. Described subset: CD45RO-CCR7+CD27+CD95- naive CD8+ T cells expressing CXCR3 (TNR3+). All receptors come from a human donor in good health. Some clones in this sample may be carry-over from other donors' samples.

CDR3 in amino acids: CASRQHQETQYF. The chain employs TRBV2 and TRBJ2-5. CDR3 length equals 12 residues. Germline V gene lookup returns CDR1 SNHLY and CDR2 FYNNEI. Full variable domain (rest looked up from reference TRBV2 and TRBJ2-5): EPEVTQTPSHQVTQMGQEVILRCVPISNHLYFYWYRQILGQKVEFLVSFYNNEISEKSEIFDDQFSVERPDGSNFTLKIRSTKLEDSAMYFCASRQHQETQYFGPGTRLLVL.

V usage is TRBV27 and J usage is TRBJ2-1; no DNA is available, so the TRBD2 call from TCRdb remains unchecked. Per the germline V gene, CDR1 is MNHEY and CDR2 is SMNVEV (reference sequence). The CDR3 is 16 residues long. Here the CDR3 reads CASSPGPPKLRNEQFF.

The genes are TRBV6-1 and TRBJ2-3. Germline V CDR1 and CDR2: MNHNS, SASEGT. This CDR3 is 15 amino acids long. CDR3 in amino acids: CASSLVRSTTDTQYF.

The rearrangement uses TRBV28 and TRBJ2-4; TCRdb lists TRBD1, though no DNA is available to test this call. The CDR3 is made up of 15 amino acids. Germline CDR1 MDHEN, CDR2 SYDVKM. CDR3 residues: CASSGQGGAKNIQYF. The whole variable domain, filled in from reference TRBV28 and TRBJ2-4, reads DVKVTQSSRYLVKRTGEKVFLECVQDMDHENMFWYRQDPGLGLRLIYFSYDVKMKEKGDIPEGYSVSREKKERFSLILESASTNQTSMYLCASSGQGGAKNIQYFGAGTRLSVL.

This chain connects TRBV20-1 to TRBJ2-7; the D call of TRBD1 rests on TCRdb alone, since no DNA is present to check it. CDR3 length: 13 residues. Germline CDR1 and CDR2: DFQATT and SNEGSKA (reference sequence). CDR3 protein: CSAGGPRRYEQYF.